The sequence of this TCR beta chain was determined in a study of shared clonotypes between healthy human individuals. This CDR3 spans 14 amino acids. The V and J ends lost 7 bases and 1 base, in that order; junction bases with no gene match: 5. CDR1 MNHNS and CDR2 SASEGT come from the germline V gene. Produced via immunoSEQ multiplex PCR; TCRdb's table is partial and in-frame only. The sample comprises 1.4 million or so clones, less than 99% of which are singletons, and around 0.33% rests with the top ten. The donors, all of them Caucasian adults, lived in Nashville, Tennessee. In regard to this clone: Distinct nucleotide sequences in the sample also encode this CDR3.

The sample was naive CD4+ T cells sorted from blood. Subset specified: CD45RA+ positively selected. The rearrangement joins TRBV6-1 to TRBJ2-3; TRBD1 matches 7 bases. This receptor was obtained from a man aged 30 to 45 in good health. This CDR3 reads CASTRDRGTDTQYF. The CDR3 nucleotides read TGTGCCAGCACCCGGGACAGAGGCACAGATACGCAGTATTTT.